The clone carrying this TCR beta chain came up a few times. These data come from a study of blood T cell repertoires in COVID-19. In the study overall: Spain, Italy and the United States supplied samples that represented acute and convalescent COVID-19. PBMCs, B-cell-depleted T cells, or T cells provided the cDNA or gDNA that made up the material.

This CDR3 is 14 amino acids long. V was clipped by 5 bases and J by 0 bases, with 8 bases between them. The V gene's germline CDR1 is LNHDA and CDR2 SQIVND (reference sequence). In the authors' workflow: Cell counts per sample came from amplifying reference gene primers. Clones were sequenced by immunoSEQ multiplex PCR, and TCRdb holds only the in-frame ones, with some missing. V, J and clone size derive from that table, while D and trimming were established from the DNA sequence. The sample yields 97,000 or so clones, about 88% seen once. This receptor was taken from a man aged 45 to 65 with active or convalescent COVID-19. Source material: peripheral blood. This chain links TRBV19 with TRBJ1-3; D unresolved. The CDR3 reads CASSYDTSGNTIYF. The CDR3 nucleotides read TGTGCCAGTAGTTACGACACCTCTGGAAACACCATATATTTT. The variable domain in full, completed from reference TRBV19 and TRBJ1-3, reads DGGITQSPKYLFRKEGQNVTLSCEQNLNHDAMYWYRQDPGQGLRLIYYSQIVNDFQKGDIAEGYSVSREKKESFPLTVTSAQKNPTAFYLCASSYDTSGNTIYFGEGSWLTVV.